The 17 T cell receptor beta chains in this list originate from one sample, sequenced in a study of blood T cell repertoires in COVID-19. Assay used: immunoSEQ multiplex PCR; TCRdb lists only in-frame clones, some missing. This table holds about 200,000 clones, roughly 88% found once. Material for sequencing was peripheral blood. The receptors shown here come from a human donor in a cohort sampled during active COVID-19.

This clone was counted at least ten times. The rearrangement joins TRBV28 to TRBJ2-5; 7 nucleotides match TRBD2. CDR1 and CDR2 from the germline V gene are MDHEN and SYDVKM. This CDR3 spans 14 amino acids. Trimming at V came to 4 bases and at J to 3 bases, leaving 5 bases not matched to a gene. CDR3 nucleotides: TGTGCCAGCAGTTCCCTTGGACTAGAAGAGACCCAGTACTTC. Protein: CASSSLGLEETQYF.

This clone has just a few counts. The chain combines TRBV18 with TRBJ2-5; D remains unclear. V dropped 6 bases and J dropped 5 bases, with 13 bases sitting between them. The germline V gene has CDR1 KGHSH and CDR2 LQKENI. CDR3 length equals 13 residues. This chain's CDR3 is CASSPGDGETQYF. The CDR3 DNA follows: TGTGCCAGCTCGCCCGGAGATGGGGAGACCCAGTACTTC.

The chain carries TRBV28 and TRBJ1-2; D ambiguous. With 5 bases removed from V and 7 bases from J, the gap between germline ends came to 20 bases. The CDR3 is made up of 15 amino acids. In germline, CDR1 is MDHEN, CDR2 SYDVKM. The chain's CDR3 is CASSATGRLESGYTF. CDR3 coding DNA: TGTGCCAGCAGTGCAACCGGGAGGCTGGAGAGTGGCTACACCTTC.

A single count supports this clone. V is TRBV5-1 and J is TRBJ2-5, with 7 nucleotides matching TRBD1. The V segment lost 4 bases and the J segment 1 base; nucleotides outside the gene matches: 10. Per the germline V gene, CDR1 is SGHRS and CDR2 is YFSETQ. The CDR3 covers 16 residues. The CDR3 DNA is TGCGCCAGCAGCCTTGGCGCCCACAGGGGCCAAGAGACCCAGTACTTC. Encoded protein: CASSLGAHRGQETQYF.

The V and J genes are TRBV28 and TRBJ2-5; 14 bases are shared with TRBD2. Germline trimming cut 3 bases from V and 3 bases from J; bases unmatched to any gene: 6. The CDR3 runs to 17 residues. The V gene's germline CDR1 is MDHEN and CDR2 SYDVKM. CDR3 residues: CASSFGLAGGKKETQYF. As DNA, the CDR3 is TGTGCCAGCAGTTTCGGACTAGCGGGGGGTAAAAAAGAGACCCAGTACTTC.

The CDR3 DNA follows: TGCGCCAGCAGCATAGGAGCCTCCGGGGAGCTGTTTTTT. This gives the protein CASSIGASGELFF. The chain joins TRBV5-1 to TRBJ2-2; no clear D. Trimming shortened V by 4 bases and J by 6 bases, and 10 bases separated the two germline ends. The CDR3 loop spans 13 amino acids. The germline V gene encodes CDR1 SGHRS and CDR2 YFSETQ.

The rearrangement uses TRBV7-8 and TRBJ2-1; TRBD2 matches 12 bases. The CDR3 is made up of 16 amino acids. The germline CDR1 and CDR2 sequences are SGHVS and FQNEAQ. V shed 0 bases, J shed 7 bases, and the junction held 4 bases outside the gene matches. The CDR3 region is CASSLAGTSGWNEQFF. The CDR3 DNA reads TGTGCCAGCAGCTTAGCGGGGACTAGCGGGTGGAATGAGCAGTTCTTC. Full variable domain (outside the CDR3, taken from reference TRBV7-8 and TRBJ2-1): GAGVSQSPRYKVAKRGQDVALRCDPISGHVSLFWYQQALGQGPEFLTYFQNEAQLDKSGLPSDRFFAERPEGSVSTLKIQRTQQEDSAVYLCASSLAGTSGWNEQFFGPGTRLTVL.

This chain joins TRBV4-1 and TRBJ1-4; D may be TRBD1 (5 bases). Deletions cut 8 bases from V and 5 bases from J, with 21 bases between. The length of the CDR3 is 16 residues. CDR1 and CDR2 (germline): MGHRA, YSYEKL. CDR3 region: CASSAGGRGKNEKLFF. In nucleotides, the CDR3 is TGCGCCAGCTCGGCGGGGGGACGGGGAAAAAATGAAAAACTGTTTTTT.

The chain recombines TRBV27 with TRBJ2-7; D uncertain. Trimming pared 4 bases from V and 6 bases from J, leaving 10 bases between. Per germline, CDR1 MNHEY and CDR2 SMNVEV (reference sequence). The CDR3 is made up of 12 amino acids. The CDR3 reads CASSSQRGEQYF. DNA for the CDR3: TGTGCCAGCAGTTCTCAGCGAGGCGAGCAGTACTTC.

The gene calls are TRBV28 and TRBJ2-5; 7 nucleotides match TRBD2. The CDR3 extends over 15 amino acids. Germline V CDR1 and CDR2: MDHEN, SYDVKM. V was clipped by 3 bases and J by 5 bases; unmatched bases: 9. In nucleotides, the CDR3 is TGTGCCAGCAGTTTTGCGCGGGAGCGAGCTGAGACCCAGTACTTC. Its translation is CASSFARERAETQYF. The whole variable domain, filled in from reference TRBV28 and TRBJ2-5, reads DVKVTQSSRYLVKRTGEKVFLECVQDMDHENMFWYRQDPGLGLRLIYFSYDVKMKEKGDIPEGYSVSREKKERFSLILESASTNQTSMYLCASSFARERAETQYFGPGTRLLVL.

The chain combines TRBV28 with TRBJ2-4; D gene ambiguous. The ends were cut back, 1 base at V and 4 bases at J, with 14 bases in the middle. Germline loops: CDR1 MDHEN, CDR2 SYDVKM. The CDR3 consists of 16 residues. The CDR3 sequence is CASSLFAVSQKNIQYF. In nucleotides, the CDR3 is TGTGCCAGCAGTTTATTTGCGGTCTCTCAAAAAAACATTCAGTACTTC.

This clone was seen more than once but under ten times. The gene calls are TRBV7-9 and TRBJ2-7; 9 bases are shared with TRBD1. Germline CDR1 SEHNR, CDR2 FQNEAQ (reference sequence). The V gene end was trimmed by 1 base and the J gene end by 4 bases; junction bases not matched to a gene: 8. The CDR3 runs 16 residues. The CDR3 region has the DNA TGTGCCAGCAGCTTAGTACCGGGACAGGGTCCTTACGAGCAGTACTTC. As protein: CASSLVPGQGPYEQYF.

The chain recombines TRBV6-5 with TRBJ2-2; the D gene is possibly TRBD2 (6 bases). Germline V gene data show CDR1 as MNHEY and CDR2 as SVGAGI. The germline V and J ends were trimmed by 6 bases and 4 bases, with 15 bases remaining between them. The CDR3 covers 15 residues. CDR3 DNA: TGTGCCAGCAGACCTCGGGGGATCTTCACCGGGGAGCTGTTTTTT. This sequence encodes CASRPRGIFTGELFF.

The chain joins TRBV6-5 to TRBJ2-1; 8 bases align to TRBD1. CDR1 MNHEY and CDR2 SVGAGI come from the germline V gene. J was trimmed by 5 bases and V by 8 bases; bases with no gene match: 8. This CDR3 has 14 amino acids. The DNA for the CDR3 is TGTGCCAGCTCTATAGGACAGGGCCACAATGAGCAGTTCTTC. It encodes CASSIGQGHNEQFF.

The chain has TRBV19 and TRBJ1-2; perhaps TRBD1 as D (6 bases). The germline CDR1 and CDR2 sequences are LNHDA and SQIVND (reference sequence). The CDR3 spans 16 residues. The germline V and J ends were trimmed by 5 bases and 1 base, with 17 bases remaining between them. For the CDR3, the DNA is TGTGCCAGTAGTCCCGACAGGATGTTAAGTAACTATGGCTACACCTTC. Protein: CASSPDRMLSNYGYTF.

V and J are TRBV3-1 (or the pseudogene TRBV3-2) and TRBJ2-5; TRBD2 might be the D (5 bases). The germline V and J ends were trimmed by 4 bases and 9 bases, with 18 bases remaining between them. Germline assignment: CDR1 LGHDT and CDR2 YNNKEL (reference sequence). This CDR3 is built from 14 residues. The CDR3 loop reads CASSLPGIQRAQYF. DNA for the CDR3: TGTGCCAGCAGCCTACCCGGGATTCAAAGGGCCCAGTACTTC.

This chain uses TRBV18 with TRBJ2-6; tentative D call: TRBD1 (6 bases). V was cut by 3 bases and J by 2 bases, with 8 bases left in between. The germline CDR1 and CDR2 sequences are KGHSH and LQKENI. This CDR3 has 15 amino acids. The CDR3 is CASSPGQPGANVLTF. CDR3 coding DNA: TGTGCCAGCTCACCCGGACAGCCTGGGGCCAACGTCCTGACTTTC. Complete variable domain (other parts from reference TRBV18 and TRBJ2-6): NAGVMQNPRHLVRRRGQEARLRCSPMKGHSHVYWYRQLPEEGLKFMVYLQKENIIDESGMPKERFSAEFPKEGPSILRIQQVVRGDSAAYFCASSPGQPGANVLTFGAGSRLTVL.